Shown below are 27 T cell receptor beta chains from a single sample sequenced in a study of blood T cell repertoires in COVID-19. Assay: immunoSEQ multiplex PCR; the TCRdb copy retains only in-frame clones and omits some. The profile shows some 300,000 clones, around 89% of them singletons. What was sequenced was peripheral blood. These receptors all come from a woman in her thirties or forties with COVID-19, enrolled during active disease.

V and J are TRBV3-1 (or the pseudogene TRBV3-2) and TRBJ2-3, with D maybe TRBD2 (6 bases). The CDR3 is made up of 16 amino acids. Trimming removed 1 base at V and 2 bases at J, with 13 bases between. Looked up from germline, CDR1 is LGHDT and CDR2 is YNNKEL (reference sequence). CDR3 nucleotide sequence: TGTGCCAGCAGCCAAGTAGTCGGGGGTTCCACAGATACGCAGTATTTT. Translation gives CASSQVVGGSTDTQYF.

Here the CDR3 reads CASSEGTGGAYGYTF. The CDR3 DNA follows: TGTGCCAGCAGCGAGGGGACAGGGGGCGCTTATGGCTACACCTTC. The chain has TRBV9 and TRBJ1-2; the match to TRBD1 covers 12 bases. In germline, CDR1 is SGDLS, CDR2 YYNGEE. Losses at the gene ends were 3 bases for V and 5 bases for J; bases not matched to a gene: 5. CDR3 length equals 15 residues.

The CDR3 bases are TGTGCCAGCTCACGTGATCAACTGGGGGGGCTGACCTACAATGAGCAGTTCTTC. This sequence encodes CASSRDQLGGLTYNEQFF. The chain joins TRBV18 to TRBJ2-1; possibly TRBD2 for D (7 bases). Germline CDR1 and CDR2: KGHSH and LQKENI. V was clipped by 4 bases and J by 2 bases, with 21 bases between them. This CDR3 contains 18 residues.

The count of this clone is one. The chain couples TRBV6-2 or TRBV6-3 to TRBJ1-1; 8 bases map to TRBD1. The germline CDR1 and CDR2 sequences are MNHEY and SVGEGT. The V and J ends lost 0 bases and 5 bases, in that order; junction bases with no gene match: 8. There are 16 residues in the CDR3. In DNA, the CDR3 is TGTGCCAGCAGTTACTCGGGACAGGCGCGCTGGACTGAAGCTTTCTTT. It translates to CASSYSGQARWTEAFF.

The CDR3 region has the DNA TGTGCCAGCCGACGGGACAGGGGTCCCTACGAGCAGTACTTC. Translated: CASRRDRGPYEQYF. V is TRBV28 and J is TRBJ2-7; TRBD1 matches at 10 bases. J lost 2 bases, V lost 8 bases, and 6 bases had no gene match. The CDR3 sequence is 14 residues long. Germline V gene lookup returns CDR1 MDHEN and CDR2 SYDVKM. Combining the CDR3 with reference TRBV28 and TRBJ2-7 gives the whole variable domain DVKVTQSSRYLVKRTGEKVFLECVQDMDHENMFWYRQDPGLGLRLIYFSYDVKMKEKGDIPEGYSVSREKKERFSLILESASTNQTSMYLCASRRDRGPYEQYFGPGTRLTVT.

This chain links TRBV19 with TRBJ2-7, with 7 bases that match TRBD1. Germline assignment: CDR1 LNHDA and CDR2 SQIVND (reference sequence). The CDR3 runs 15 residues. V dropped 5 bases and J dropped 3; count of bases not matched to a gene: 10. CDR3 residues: CASSPTGDSIYEQYF. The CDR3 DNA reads TGTGCCAGTAGTCCCACCGGGGACAGCATCTACGAGCAGTACTTC.

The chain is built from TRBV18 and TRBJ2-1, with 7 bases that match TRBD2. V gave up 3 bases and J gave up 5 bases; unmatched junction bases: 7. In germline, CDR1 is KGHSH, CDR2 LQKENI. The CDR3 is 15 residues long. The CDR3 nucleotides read TGTGCCAGCTCACCTTATCGGACTAGTGACAATGAGCAGTTCTTC. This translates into CASSPYRTSDNEQFF.

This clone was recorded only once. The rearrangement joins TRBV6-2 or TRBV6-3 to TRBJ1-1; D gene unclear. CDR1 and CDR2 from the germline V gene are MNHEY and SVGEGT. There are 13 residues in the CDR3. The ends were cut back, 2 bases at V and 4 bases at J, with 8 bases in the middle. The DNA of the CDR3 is TGTGCCAGCAGTTACCCGCCTACCACTGAAGCTTTCTTT. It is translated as CASSYPPTTEAFF.

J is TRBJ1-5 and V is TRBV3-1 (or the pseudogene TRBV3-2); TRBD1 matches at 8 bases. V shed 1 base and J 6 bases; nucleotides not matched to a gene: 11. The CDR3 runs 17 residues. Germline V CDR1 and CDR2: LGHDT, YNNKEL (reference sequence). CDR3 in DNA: TGTGCCAGCAGCCAAGTATTAAAATCGACAGGGGTTCAGCCCCAGCATTTT. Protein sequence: CASSQVLKSTGVQPQHF.

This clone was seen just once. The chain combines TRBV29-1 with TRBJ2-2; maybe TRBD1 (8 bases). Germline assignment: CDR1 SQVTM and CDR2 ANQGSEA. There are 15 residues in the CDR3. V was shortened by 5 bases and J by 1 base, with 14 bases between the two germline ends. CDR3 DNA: TGCAGCGTTCGCACAGGGGGGGAGAACACCGGGGAGCTGTTTTTT. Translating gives CSVRTGGENTGELFF.

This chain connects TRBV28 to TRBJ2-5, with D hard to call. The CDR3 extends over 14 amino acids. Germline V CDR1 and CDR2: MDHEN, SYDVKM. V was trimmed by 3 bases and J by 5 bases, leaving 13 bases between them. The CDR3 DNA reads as TGTGCCAGCAGTTTTTCCCCCTTCGAGGAGACCCAGTACTTC. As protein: CASSFSPFEETQYF.

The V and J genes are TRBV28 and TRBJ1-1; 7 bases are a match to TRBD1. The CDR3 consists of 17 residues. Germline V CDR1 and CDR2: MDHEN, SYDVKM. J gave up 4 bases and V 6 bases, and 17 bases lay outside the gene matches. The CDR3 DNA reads TGTGCCAGCAGACCATCCCGAGCAAAGGGGGCGCGCACTGAAGCTTTCTTT. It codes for CASRPSRAKGARTEAFF.

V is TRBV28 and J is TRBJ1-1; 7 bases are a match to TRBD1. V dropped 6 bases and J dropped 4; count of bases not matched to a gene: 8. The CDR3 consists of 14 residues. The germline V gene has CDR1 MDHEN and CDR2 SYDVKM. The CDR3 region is CASRSRQGITEAFF. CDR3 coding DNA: TGTGCCAGCAGGAGCCGACAGGGAATCACTGAAGCTTTCTTT.

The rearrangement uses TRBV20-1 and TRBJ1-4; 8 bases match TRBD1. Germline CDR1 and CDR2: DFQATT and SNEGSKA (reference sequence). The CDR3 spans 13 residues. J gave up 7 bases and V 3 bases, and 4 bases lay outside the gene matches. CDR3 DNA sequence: TGCAGTGCTAGTGTCAGGGGGCCTGAAAAACTGTTTTTT. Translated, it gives CSASVRGPEKLFF.

CDR3: CASSEADRQGYEQYF. As DNA, the CDR3 is TGTGCCAGCAGTGAAGCGGACCGACAGGGCTACGAGCAGTACTTC. The chain combines TRBV6-1 with TRBJ2-7; 7 bases line up with TRBD1. The germline CDR1 and CDR2 sequences are MNHNS and SASEGT. Losses at the gene ends were 0 bases for V and 3 bases for J; bases not matched to a gene: 5. This CDR3 is 15 amino acids long.

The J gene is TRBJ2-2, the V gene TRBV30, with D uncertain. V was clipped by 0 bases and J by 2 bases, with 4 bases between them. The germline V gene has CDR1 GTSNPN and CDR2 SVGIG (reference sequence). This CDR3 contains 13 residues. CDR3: CAWSVTNTGELFF. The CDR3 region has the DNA TGTGCCTGGAGTGTCACTAACACCGGGGAGCTGTTTTTT.

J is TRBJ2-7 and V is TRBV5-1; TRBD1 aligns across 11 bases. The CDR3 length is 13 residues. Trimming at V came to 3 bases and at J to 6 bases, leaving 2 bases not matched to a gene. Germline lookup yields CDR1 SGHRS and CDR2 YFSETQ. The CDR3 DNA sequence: TGCGCCAGCAGCTCCGGGACAGGGGGCGAGCAGTACTTC. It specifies CASSSGTGGEQYF.

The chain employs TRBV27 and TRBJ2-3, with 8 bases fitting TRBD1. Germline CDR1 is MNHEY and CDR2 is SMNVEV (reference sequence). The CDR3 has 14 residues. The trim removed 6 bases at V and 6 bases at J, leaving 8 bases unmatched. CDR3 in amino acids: CASSHTRGLDTQYF. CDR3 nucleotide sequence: TGTGCCAGCAGCCATACCAGGGGGCTGGATACGCAGTATTTT.

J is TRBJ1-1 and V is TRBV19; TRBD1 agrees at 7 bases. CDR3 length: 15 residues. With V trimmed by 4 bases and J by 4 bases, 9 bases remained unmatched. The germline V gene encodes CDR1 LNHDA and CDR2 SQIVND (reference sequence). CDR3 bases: TGTGCCAGTAGTAAGCGACAGGGCCGGGGCACTGAAGCTTTCTTT. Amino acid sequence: CASSKRQGRGTEAFF.

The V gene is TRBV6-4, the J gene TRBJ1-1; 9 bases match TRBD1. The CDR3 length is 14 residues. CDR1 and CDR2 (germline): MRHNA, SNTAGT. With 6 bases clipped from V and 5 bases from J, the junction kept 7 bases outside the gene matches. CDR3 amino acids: CASRWDREQTEAFF. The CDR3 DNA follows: TGTGCCAGCAGATGGGACAGGGAGCAAACTGAAGCTTTCTTT.

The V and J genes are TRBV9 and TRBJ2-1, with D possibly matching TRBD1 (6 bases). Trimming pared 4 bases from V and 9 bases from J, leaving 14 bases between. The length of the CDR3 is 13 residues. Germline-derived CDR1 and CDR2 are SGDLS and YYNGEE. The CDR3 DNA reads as TGTGCCAGCAGCCCCCAACAGGGTACTGAGCAGTTCTTC. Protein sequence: CASSPQQGTEQFF.

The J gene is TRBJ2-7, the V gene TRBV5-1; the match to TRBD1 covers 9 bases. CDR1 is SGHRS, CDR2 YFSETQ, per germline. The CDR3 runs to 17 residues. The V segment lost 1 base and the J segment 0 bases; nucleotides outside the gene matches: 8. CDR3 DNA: TGCGCCAGCAGCTTGCCCCGGGACAGGGCAAGCTCCTACGAGCAGTACTTC. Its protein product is CASSLPRDRASSYEQYF.

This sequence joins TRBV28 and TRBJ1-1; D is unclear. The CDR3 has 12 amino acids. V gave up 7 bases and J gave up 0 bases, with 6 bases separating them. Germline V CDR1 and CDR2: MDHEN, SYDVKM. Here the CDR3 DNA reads TGTGCCAGCACCATTTTGAACACTGAAGCTTTCTTT. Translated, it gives CASTILNTEAFF. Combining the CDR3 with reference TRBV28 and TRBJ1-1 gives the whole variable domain DVKVTQSSRYLVKRTGEKVFLECVQDMDHENMFWYRQDPGLGLRLIYFSYDVKMKEKGDIPEGYSVSREKKERFSLILESASTNQTSMYLCASTILNTEAFFGQGTRLTVV.

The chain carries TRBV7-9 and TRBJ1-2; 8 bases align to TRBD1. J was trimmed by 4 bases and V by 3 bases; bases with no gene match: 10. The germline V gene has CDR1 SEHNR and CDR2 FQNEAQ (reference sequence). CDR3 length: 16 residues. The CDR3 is CASSFLRQGTFYGYTF. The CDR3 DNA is TGTGCCAGCAGCTTTCTCCGACAGGGGACCTTCTATGGCTACACCTTC.

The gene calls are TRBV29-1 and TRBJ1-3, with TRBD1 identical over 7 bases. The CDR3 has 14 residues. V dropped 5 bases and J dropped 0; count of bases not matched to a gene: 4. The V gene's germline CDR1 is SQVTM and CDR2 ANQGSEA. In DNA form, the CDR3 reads TGCAGCGTTATGACAGGGACCTCTGGAAACACCATATATTTT. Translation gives CSVMTGTSGNTIYF.

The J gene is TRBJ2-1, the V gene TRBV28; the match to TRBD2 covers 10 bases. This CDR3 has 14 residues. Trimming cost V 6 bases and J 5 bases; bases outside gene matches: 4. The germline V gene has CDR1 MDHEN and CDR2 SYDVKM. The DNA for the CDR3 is TGTGCCAGCAGAACTAGCGGGACGAACAATGAGCAGTTCTTC. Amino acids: CASRTSGTNNEQFF.

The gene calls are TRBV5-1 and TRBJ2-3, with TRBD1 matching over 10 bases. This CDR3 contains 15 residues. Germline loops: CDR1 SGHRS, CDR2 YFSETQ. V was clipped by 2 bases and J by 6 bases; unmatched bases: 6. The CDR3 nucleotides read TGCGCCAGCAGCTTTTTGACAGGGGGCGCGGATACGCAGTATTTT. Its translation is CASSFLTGGADTQYF.